These 13 T cell receptor beta chains originate from one sample sequenced in a study of shared T cell receptors in the human thymus. Here immunoSEQ multiplex PCR was the method, and the copy in TCRdb shows in-frame clones only, minus some. The sample has approximately 400,000 clones; roughly 94% are singletons. The source material was thymocytes. The receptor source for this set is a human donor.

The gene calls are TRBV7-9 and TRBJ1-4; TRBD1 matches at 7 bases. The CDR3 is 16 amino acids. V trimming: 6 bases; J trimming: 4 bases; junction bases outside the gene matches: 11. Germline V gene data show CDR1 as SEHNR and CDR2 as FQNEAQ (reference sequence). CDR3 region: CASSCRGDRLNEKLFF. The DNA of the CDR3 is TGTGCCAGCAGTTGCCGGGGGGACAGACTTAATGAAAAACTGTTTTTT.

The chain joins TRBV19 to TRBJ2-1; D gene ambiguous. The CDR3 has 18 amino acids. V gave up 5 bases and J gave up 1 base, with 21 bases separating them. CDR1 LNHDA and CDR2 SQIVND come from the germline V gene (reference sequence). Here the CDR3 reads CASSPLRLFETSYNEQFF. The CDR3 coding sequence is TGTGCCAGTAGTCCCCTTCGGCTATTTGAAACGTCCTACAATGAGCAGTTCTTC. Filled out from reference TRBV19 and TRBJ2-1, the complete variable domain reads DGGITQSPKYLFRKEGQNVTLSCEQNLNHDAMYWYRQDPGQGLRLIYYSQIVNDFQKGDIAEGYSVSREKKESFPLTVTSAQKNPTAFYLCASSPLRLFETSYNEQFFGPGTRLTVL.

This clone has only a few counts. Here the CDR3 reads CASSYTGLPETQYF. For the CDR3, the DNA is TGTGCCAGCAGTTACACAGGGTTGCCAGAGACCCAGTACTTC. The chain is built from TRBV6-6 and TRBJ2-5, with D maybe TRBD1 (6 bases). The germline CDR1 and CDR2 sequences are MNHNY and SVGAGI (reference sequence). This CDR3 region has 14 residues. With 2 bases removed from V and 4 bases from J, the gap between germline ends came to 11 bases.

The rearrangement uses TRBV7-3 and TRBJ2-3, with 13 bases that match TRBD2. CDR1 is SGHTA and CDR2 is FQGTGA in the germline V gene. V lost 5 bases to trimming and J lost 1 base; unmatched junction nucleotides: 12. The CDR3 spans 19 residues. CDR3 protein: CASSPHPTSGRAGTDTQYF. The CDR3, as DNA: TGTGCCAGCAGCCCGCACCCTACTAGCGGGAGGGCCGGCACAGATACGCAGTATTTT.

The gene calls are TRBV14 and TRBJ2-3; D call uncertain. Trimming cost V 0 bases and J 4 bases, with 8 bases left between them. This CDR3 has 14 residues. Looked up from germline, CDR1 is SGHDN and CDR2 is FVKESK. CDR3 amino acids: CASSQDISPDTQYF. The CDR3 DNA reads as TGTGCCAGCAGCCAAGATATCTCGCCAGATACGCAGTATTTT.

The chain couples TRBV9 to TRBJ2-7, with 12 positions matching TRBD1. Germline V gene lookup returns CDR1 SGDLS and CDR2 YYNGEE. The CDR3 has 15 amino acids. Unmatched junction bases numbered 6, after V lost 3 bases and J lost 5 bases. CDR3 region: CASSAGTGGLDEQYF. Here the CDR3 DNA reads TGTGCCAGCAGCGCCGGGACAGGGGGCTTGGACGAGCAGTACTTC.

This rearrangement joins TRBV5-8 to TRBJ2-1; 12 bases match TRBD1. CDR3 size: 13 residues. V lost 4 bases and J lost 8; bases outside the gene matches: 1. The germline V gene has CDR1 SGHTS and CDR2 YDEGEE. The DNA for the CDR3 is TGTGCCAGCAGCCGGGACAGGGGGCATGAGCAGTTCTTC. Encoded protein: CASSRDRGHEQFF.

This clone has only one observation. The chain employs TRBV7-6 and TRBJ2-2, with 7 bases aligning to TRBD1. J gave up 1 base and V 1 base, and 6 bases lay outside the gene matches. This CDR3 spans 17 amino acids. CDR1 is SGHVS and CDR2 is FNYEAQ in the germline V gene. DNA of the CDR3: TGTGCCAGCAGCTTAGGGGCTTGGACAGGGAACACCGGGGAGCTGTTTTTT. Translating gives CASSLGAWTGNTGELFF.

The V call is TRBV19, the J call TRBJ1-3, with 8 positions matching TRBD1. This CDR3 has 14 residues. V dropped 9 bases and J dropped 7; count of bases not matched to a gene: 11. Looked up from germline, CDR1 is LNHDA and CDR2 is SQIVND (reference sequence). The CDR3: CASLGQAVGNTIYF. In DNA form, the CDR3 reads TGTGCCAGCCTGGGACAGGCGGTCGGGAACACCATATATTTT. The full variable domain, its missing parts supplied by reference TRBV19 and TRBJ1-3, is DGGITQSPKYLFRKEGQNVTLSCEQNLNHDAMYWYRQDPGQGLRLIYYSQIVNDFQKGDIAEGYSVSREKKESFPLTVTSAQKNPTAFYLCASLGQAVGNTIYFGEGSWLTVV.

V usage is TRBV12-5 and J usage is TRBJ2-1; TRBD2 matches at 14 bases. Germline CDR1 reads LGHNT; CDR2 reads FRNRAP. The CDR3 has 18 amino acids. Losses at the gene ends were 3 bases for V and 14 bases for J; bases not matched to a gene: 18. CDR3 in DNA: TGTGCTAGTGGTTTAGTCACCGGGACTAGCGGGAGCGGTCGCTCAAAGTTCTTC. Its protein is CASGLVTGTSGSGRSKFF.

The V and J genes are TRBV13 and TRBJ2-2, with TRBD2 matching over 9 bases. Per the germline V gene, CDR1 is PRHDT and CDR2 is FYEKMQ (reference sequence). This CDR3 has 18 amino acids. With V trimmed by 4 bases and J by 6 bases, 15 bases remained unmatched. The CDR3 protein is CASSSGRLSGRGPGELFF. CDR3 nucleotide sequence: TGTGCCAGCAGCTCCGGAAGACTTAGCGGGAGAGGCCCCGGGGAGCTGTTTTTT.

The chain links TRBV7-3 to TRBJ2-3; 13 nucleotides agree with TRBD2. Losses at the gene ends were 4 bases for V and 4 bases for J; bases not matched to a gene: 2. Per the germline V gene, CDR1 is SGHTA and CDR2 is FQGTGA. The CDR3 spans 15 residues. CDR3 loop: CASSSTSGRADTQYF. CDR3 DNA sequence: TGTGCCAGCAGCTCTACTAGCGGGAGGGCAGATACGCAGTATTTT.

The gene calls are TRBV5-1 and TRBJ2-7; D is ambiguous. The CDR3 consists of 11 residues. Germline V gene lookup returns CDR1 SGHRS and CDR2 YFSETQ. Trimming took 4 bases from V and 6 from J, leaving 8 bases between them. The CDR3 reads CASSLHSEQYF. Written as DNA, the CDR3 is TGCGCCAGCAGCCTCCATAGCGAGCAGTACTTC. Complete variable domain (other parts from reference TRBV5-1 and TRBJ2-7): KAGVTQTPRYLIKTRGQQVTLSCSPISGHRSVSWYQQTPGQGLQFLFEYFSETQRNKGNFPGRFSGRQFSNSRSEMNVSTLELGDSALYLCASSLHSEQYFGPGTRLTVT.